This T cell receptor beta chain was identified during a study of memory CD8 T cells in hepatitis C reinfection. Looking at the study overall: Peak reinfection sampling occurred 3 to 8 weeks after detected reinfection. Overall study results and limits: Conclusions on public clonotypes and secondary clearance were not definitive with about 5 donors.

The sample's time point: peak reinfection, 3 to 8 weeks after reinfection detection. No in vitro expansion preceded TCR sequencing of the sorted cells. A couple of donors provided sorted CD3+ CD8+ CD45RO- naive CD8 T cells at all three reinfection time points. Germline loops: CDR1 MNHEY, CDR2 SMNVEV (reference sequence). The CDR3 has 13 amino acids. Trimming took 6 bases from V and 5 from J; bases not matched to a gene: 5. The table lists this clone with a count of one. Antigen unknown. This table comes from immunoSEQ multiplex PCR, and its TCRdb copy is limited to in-frame clones, with some not included. The sample contains 44,000 or so clones, 88% of which appear only once.

The V gene is TRBV27, the J gene TRBJ1-2; 8 bases are shared with TRBD1. The TCR sequence derives from a man between 18 and 35 years old with hepatitis C virus infection. Sequencing was carried out using naive CD8+ T cells sorted from blood. The CDR3 nucleotides read TGTGCCAGCAGCCCGGGACAGGATTATGGCTACACCTTC. It encodes CASSPGQDYGYTF.